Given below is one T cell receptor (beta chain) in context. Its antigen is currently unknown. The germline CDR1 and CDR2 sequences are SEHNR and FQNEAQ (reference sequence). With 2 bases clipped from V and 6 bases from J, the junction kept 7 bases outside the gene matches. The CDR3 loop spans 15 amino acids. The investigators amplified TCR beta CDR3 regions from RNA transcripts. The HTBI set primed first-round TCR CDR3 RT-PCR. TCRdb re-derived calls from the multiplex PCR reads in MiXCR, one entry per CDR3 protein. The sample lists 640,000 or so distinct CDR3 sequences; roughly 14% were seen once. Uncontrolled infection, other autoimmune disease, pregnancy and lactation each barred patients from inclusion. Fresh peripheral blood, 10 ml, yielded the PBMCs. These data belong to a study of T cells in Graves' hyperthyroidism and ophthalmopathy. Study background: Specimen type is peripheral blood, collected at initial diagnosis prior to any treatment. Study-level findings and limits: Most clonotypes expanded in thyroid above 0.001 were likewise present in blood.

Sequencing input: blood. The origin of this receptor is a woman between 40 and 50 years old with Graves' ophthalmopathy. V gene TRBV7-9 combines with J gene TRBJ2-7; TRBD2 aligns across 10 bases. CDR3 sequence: CASSLTGTSDSEQYF. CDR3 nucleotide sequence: TGTGCCAGCAGCTTAACCGGGACTAGCGATTCCGAGCAGTACTTC.